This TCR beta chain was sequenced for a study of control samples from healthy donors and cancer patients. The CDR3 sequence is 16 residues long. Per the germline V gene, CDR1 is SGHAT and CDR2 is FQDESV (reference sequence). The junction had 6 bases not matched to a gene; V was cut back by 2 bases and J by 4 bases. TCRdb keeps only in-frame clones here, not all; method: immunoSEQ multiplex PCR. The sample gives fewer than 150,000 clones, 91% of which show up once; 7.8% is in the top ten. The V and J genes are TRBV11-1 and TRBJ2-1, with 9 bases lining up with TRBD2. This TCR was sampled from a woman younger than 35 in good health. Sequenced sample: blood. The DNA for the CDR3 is TGTGCCAGCAGCTTATCAGGGACTAGCTTTTACAATGAGCAGTTCTTC. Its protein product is CASSLSGTSFYNEQFF.